This entry is about one T cell receptor (beta chain). It was RNA transcripts that yielded the amplified TCR beta CDR3 regions. The HTBI set primed first-round TCR CDR3 RT-PCR. TCRdb analysed the multiplex PCR reads with MiXCR anew, one entry per CDR3 protein. The table shows nearly 750,000 distinct CDR3 sequences, with 30% to 40% occurring only once. This sample is part of a study of T cells in Graves' hyperthyroidism and ophthalmopathy. The germline CDR1 and CDR2 sequences are SGHAT and FQNNGV. This CDR3 region has 13 residues. With 5 bases removed from V and 7 bases from J, the gap between germline ends came to 9 bases.

The TCR comes from a woman aged 40-49 years with Graves' hyperthyroidism. This rearrangement joins TRBV11-2 to TRBJ1-6; D may be TRBD1 (6 bases). The sample comprised blood. The CDR3 DNA reads as TGTGCCAGCAGCGGGGGGGCCAATTCACCCCTCCACTTT. It translates to CASSGGANSPLHF.